The clone carrying this T cell receptor (beta chain) was found many times. Antigen unknown. Via MiXCR, TCRdb re-called the 5' RACE reads, giving one row per CDR3 protein. The data show 100,000 to 150,000 distinct CDR3 sequences, with about 7.4% seen just once and 2.5% held by the top ten. These data belong to a study of T cells after yellow fever vaccination. Per germline, CDR1 KGHDR and CDR2 SFDVKD. The trim removed 1 base at V and 4 bases at J, leaving 10 bases unmatched. The CDR3 consists of 19 residues. Study-level results: Booster samples showed a return of most primary-vaccination clones (roughly 96% CD4, over 70% CD8).

The chain is built from TRBV24-1 and TRBJ2-1; 12 bases fit TRBD2. The sequenced sample was CD4+ T cells sorted from PBMCs, obtained approximately 11 days after the first yellow fever vaccination. The TCR comes from a man between 18 and 29 years old who received the YFV17D yellow fever vaccine. The CDR3 DNA is TGTGCCACCAGTGATTTCCCCAGGACTAGCGGGGCCACATACAATGAGCAGTTCTTC. Its translation: CATSDFPRTSGATYNEQFF.